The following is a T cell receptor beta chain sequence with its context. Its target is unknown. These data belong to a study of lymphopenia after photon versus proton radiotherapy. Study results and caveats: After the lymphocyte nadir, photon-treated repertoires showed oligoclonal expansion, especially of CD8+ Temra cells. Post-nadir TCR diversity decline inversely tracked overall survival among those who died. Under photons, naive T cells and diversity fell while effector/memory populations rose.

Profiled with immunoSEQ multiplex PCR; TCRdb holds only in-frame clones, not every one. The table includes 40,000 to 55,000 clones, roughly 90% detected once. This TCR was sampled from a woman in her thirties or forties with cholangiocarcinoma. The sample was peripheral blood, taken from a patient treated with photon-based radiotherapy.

CDR3 sequence reads: CASSLKSGSSYNEQFF. The CDR3 region has the DNA TGTGCCAGCAGCTTAAAAAGCGGGAGCTCCTACAATGAGCAGTTCTTC. The rearrangement links TRBV7-3 to TRBJ2-1; the match to TRBD2 covers 8 bases. CDR3 length: 16 amino acids. CDR1 is SGHTA and CDR2 is FQGTGA in the germline V gene. The J segment lost 0 bases and the V segment lost 1 base, leaving 2 bases of the junction unmatched.